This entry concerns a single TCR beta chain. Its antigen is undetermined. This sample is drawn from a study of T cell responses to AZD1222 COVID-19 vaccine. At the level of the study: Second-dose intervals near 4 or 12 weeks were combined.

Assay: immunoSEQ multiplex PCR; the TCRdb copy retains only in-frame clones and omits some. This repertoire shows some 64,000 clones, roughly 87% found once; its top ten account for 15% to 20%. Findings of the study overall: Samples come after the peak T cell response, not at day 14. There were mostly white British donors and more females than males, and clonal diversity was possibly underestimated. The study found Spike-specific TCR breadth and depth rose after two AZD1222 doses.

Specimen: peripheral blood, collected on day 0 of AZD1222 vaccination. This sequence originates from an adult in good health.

Here the CDR3 reads CASSQEISWGGSYEQYF. CDR3 nucleotide sequence: TGCGCCAGCAGCCAAGAAATAAGTTGGGGGGGCTCCTACGAGCAGTACTTC. The chain employs TRBV4-3 and TRBJ2-7; 7 nucleotides align to TRBD2. V lost 0 bases, J lost 0 bases, and 8 bases stayed unmatched. This CDR3 region has 17 residues. CDR1 and CDR2 from the germline V gene are LGHNA and YSLEER.